This T cell receptor beta chain emerged from a study of shared clonotypes between healthy human individuals. In the study overall: Ranging from 18 to 49 in age, donors were two women and a few men.

Details on this clone: The same CDR3 can be traced to other DNA sequences in this sample.

Germline CDR1 SGHNT, CDR2 YYREEE (reference sequence). V was clipped by 0 bases and J by 4 bases, with 4 bases between them. The CDR3 sequence is 12 residues long. The protocol was immunoSEQ multiplex PCR, while the TCRdb copy is restricted to in-frame clones and leaves out a portion. The sample holds 2 million to 2.5 million clones, 90% to 97% seen once. The receptor's source is a man younger than 35 in good health. V is TRBV5-4 and J is TRBJ1-1, with D hard to call. Sequencing was performed on naive CD4+ T cells sorted from blood. Subset indicated: CD45RA+ positively selected. The CDR3 reads CASSLGSTEAFF. CDR3 nucleotide sequence: TGTGCCAGCAGCTTGGGGAGCACTGAAGCTTTCTTT.